This T cell receptor beta chain is drawn from a study of T cells in localized non-small cell lung cancer. Repertoires were generated with immunoSEQ multiplex PCR, while TCRdb's copy carries only in-frame clones and drops some. The sample carries about 19,000 clones, about 93% recorded once. V shed 0 bases and J 5 bases; nucleotides not matched to a gene: 9. Germline CDR1 is LNHDA and CDR2 is SQIVND (reference sequence). This CDR3 has 18 residues. Sequenced here: peripheral blood, sampled before any cancer treatment. The chain combines TRBV19 with TRBJ2-3; TRBD2 matches 12 bases. The TCR sequence derives from a male donor older than 55 with stage I squamous cell lung carcinoma. In nucleotides, the CDR3 is TGTGCCAGTAGTATAGAGACTAGCGGGAGTATGCGGGAAGATACGCAGTATTTT. Translating it yields CASSIETSGSMREDTQYF.